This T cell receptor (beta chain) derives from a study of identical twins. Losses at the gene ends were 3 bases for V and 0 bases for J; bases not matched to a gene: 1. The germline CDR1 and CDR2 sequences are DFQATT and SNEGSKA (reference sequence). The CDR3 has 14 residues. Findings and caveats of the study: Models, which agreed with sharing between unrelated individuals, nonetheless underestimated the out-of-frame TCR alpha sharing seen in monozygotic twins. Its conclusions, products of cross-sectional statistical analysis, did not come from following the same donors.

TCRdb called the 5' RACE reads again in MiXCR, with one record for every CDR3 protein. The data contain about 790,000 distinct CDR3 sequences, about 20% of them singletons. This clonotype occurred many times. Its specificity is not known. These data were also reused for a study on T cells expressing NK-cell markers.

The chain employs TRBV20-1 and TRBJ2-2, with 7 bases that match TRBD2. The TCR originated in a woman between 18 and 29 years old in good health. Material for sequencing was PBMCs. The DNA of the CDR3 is TGCAGTGCTAGGGGAGGGCCGAACACCGGGGAGCTGTTTTTT. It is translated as CSARGGPNTGELFF.